The present T cell receptor (beta chain) was sequenced within a study of long-term antiretroviral therapy in people with HIV. For this clone: Antigen specificity is unknown.

Germline assignment: CDR1 SNHLY and CDR2 FYNNEI. The CDR3 extends over 15 amino acids. V gave up 6 bases and J gave up 9 bases; unmatched junction bases: 12. Study findings and constraints: With ART, diversity went up but was still lower than in transplant donor controls. Clones that had undergone expansion before ART dominated the repertoire at all time points.

immunoSEQ v3.0 was run at survey level. Sequencing was intended to reach 40,000-50,000 T-cell genomes per sample. Produced via immunoSEQ multiplex PCR; TCRdb's table is partial and in-frame only. Of nearly 50,000 clones in the sample, about 81% were seen once. The V gene is TRBV2, the J gene TRBJ2-1; 9 nucleotides line up with TRBD2. The material sequenced was unsorted PBMCs, taken 0.8 years after starting antiretroviral therapy. The TCR originated in a woman under 30 with HIV. The CDR3 sequence: CASREVAGVGSEQFF. CDR3 DNA: TGTGCCAGCAGGGAGGTAGCGGGAGTTGGGAGTGAGCAGTTCTTC. Based on the CDR3 plus reference TRBV2 and TRBJ2-1, the full variable domain is EPEVTQTPSHQVTQMGQEVILRCVPISNHLYFYWYRQILGQKVEFLVSFYNNEISEKSEIFDDQFSVERPDGSNFTLKIRSTKLEDSAMYFCASREVAGVGSEQFFGPGTRLTVL.